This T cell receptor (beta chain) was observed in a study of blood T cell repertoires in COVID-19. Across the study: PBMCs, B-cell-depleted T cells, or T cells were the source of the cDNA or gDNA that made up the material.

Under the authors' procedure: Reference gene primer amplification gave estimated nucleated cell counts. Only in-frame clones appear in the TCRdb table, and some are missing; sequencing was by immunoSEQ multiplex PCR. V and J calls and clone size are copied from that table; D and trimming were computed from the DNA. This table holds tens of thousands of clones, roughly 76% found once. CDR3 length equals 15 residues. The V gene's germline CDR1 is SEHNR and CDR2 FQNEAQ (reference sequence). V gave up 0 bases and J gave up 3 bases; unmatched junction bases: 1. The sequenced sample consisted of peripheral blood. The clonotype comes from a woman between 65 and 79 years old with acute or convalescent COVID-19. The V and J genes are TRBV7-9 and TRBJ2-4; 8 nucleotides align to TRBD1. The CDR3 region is CASSLAGTGKNIQYF. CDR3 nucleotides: TGTGCCAGCAGCTTAGCGGGGACAGGCAAAAACATTCAGTACTTC.